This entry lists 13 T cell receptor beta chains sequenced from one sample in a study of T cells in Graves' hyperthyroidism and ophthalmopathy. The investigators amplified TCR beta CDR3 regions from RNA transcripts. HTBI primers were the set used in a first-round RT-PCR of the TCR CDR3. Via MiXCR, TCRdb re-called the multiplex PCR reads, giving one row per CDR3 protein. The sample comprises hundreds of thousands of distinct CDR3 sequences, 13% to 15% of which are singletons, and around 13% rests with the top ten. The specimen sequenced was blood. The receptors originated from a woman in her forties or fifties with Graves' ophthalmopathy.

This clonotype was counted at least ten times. The CDR3 sequence is CASSLAGTSGSRGEQFF. The DNA for the CDR3 is TGTGCCAGCAGCTTAGCCGGGACTAGCGGGAGCCGGGGTGAGCAGTTCTTC. The rearrangement links TRBV7-9 to TRBJ2-1; 14 bases agree with TRBD2. J lost 9 bases, V lost 0 bases, and 7 bases had no gene match. Germline-derived CDR1 and CDR2 are SEHNR and FQNEAQ (reference sequence). There are 17 residues in the CDR3.

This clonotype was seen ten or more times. The CDR3 region has the DNA TGCAGTGCTAGTTCAGACAGCCAAGAGACCCAGTACTTC. Translation gives CSASSDSQETQYF. J is TRBJ2-5 and V is TRBV20-1; TRBD1 might be the D (5 bases). Trimming cost V 3 bases and J 1 base, with 9 bases left between them. Germline V gene sequence: CDR1 DFQATT, CDR2 SNEGSKA (reference sequence). There are 13 residues in the CDR3.

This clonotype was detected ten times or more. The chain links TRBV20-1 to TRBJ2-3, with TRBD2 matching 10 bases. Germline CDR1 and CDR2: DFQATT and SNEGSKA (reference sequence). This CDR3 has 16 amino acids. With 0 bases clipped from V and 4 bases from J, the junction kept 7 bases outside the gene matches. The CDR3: CSARDYGTSESDTQYF. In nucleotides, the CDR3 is TGCAGTGCTAGAGATTACGGGACTAGCGAGTCAGATACGCAGTATTTT.

CDR3 region: CASSDSGQGAVGYGYTF. DNA of the CDR3: TGTGCCAGCAGCGATTCTGGACAGGGGGCTGTTGGCTATGGCTACACCTTC. V and J are TRBV7-9 and TRBJ1-2; 11 bases match TRBD1. The CDR3 runs 17 residues. Germline V lookup: CDR1 SEHNR, CDR2 FQNEAQ (reference sequence). V was clipped by 5 bases and J by 4 bases; unmatched bases: 12.

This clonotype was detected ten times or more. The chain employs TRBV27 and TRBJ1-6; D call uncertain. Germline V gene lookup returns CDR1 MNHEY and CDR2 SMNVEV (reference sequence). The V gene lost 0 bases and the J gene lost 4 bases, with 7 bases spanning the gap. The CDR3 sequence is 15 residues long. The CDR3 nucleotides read TGTGCCAGCAGTTTATCGGCAGCATATAATTCACCCCTCCACTTT. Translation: CASSLSAAYNSPLHF.

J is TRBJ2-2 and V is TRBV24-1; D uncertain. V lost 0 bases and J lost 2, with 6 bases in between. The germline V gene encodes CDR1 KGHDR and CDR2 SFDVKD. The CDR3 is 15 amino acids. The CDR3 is CATSDLRQNTGELFF. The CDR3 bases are TGTGCCACCAGTGATTTGCGGCAAAACACCGGGGAGCTGTTTTTT.

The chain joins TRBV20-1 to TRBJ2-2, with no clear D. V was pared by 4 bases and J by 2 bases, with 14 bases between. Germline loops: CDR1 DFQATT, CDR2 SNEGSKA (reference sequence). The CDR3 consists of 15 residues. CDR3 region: CSAKKPGRNTGELFF. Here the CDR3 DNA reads TGCAGTGCTAAAAAACCGGGCCGCAACACCGGGGAGCTGTTTTTT.

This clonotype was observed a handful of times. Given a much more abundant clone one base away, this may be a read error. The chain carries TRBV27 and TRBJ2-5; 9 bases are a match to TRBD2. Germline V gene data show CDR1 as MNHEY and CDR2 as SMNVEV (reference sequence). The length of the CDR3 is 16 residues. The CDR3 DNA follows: TGTGCCAGCAGTTTACTCGGACTAGCGCAGAAAGAGGCCCAGTACTTC. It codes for CASSLLGLAQKEAQYF.

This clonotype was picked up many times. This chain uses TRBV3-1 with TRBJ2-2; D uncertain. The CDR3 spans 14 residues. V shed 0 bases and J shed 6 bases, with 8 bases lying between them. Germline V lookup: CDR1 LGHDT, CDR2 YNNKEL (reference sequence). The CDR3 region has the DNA TGTGCCAGCAGCCAAGATATTGTGGCCGGGGAGCTGTTTTTT. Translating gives CASSQDIVAGELFF.

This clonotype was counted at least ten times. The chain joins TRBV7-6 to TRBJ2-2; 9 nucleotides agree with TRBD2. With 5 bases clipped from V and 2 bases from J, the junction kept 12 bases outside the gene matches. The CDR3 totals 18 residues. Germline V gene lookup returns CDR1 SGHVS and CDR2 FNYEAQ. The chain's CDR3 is CASSPLQSSGTNTGELFF. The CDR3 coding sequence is TGTGCCAGCAGCCCCCTTCAATCTAGCGGGACTAACACCGGGGAGCTGTTTTTT.

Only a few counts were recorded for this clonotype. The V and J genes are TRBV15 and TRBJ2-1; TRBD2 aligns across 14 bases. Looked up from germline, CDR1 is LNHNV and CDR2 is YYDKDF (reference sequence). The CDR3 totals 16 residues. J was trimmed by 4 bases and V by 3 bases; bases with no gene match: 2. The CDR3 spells CATSRGLAGEYNEQFF. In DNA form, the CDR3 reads TGTGCCACCAGCAGGGGACTAGCGGGAGAATACAATGAGCAGTTCTTC.

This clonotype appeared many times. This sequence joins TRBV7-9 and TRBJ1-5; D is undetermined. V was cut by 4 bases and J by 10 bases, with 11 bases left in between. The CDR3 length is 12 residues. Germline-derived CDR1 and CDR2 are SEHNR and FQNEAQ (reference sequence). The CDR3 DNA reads TGTGCCAGCAGCTCAGACGTTGAACCCCAGCATTTT. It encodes CASSSDVEPQHF.

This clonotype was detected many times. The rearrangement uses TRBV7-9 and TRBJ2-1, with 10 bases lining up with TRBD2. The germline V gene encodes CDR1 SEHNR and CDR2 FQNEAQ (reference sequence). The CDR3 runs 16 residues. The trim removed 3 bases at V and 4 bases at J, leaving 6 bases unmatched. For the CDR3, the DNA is TGTGCCAGCAGCTTCCATAGCGGGAGGTCATACAATGAGCAGTTCTTC. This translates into CASSFHSGRSYNEQFF.